One T cell receptor beta chain is described in this entry. Its antigen is still unknown. The source of the sample is a study of CXCR3-negative and CXCR3-positive naive CD8 T cells. The germline gives CDR1 SEHNR, CDR2 FQNEAQ (reference sequence). The CDR3 consists of 18 residues. UMI-labeled 5' RACE TRB cDNA libraries were prepared from the cells. After re-calling the 5' RACE reads, TCRdb lists one entry per CDR3 protein, DNA absent. Its table lists roughly 48,000 distinct CDR3 sequences. Using triplicate sorts, some 300,000 cells were collected each time from every CD8+ T cell subset. Overall study findings and caveats: In naive cells, CXCR3-negative and CXCR3-positive subsets had similar TRBV-TRBJ usage; memory cells differed.

The sequenced sample was memory CD8+ T cells from blood. The chain joins TRBV7-9 to TRBJ2-3; without DNA, the TCRdb call of TRBD2 cannot be checked. This clonotype was obtained from a human donor in good health. Some clones in this sample may be carry-over from other donors' samples. The chain's CDR3 is CASSLRRLTSGSTDTQYF.